This TCR beta chain was documented in a study of sequential checkpoint blockade in melanoma. Study in general: Patients were randomized 1:1 to nivolumab-then-ipilimumab or ipilimumab-then-nivolumab first-line.

Sequencing was performed with immunoSEQ multiplex PCR; in TCRdb, only in-frame clones are kept and a portion is missing. Seen here are around 20,000 clones, roughly 86% observed once, and the top ten hold around 10%. In its sample, this clone was seen once. The treatment here: randomized to nivolumab then ipilimumab (arm A) or the reverse (arm B). Live CD3+CD8+ CD19− CD56− cells were sorted from PBMCs. The source was CD8+ T cells sorted from blood (inferred from file names), collected from a patient given nivolumab and ipilimumab in sequence. This TCR was recovered from a human donor with melanoma.

CDR3 sequence (DNA): TGTGCCAGCAGCTCATTGCGCGAGCAGTACTTC. Translation: CASSSLREQYF. The chain carries TRBV11-2 and TRBJ2-7; the D is unclear. The V gene's germline CDR1 is SGHAT and CDR2 FQNNGV. V was trimmed by 4 bases and J by 6 bases, leaving 7 bases between them. The CDR3 length is 11 residues.